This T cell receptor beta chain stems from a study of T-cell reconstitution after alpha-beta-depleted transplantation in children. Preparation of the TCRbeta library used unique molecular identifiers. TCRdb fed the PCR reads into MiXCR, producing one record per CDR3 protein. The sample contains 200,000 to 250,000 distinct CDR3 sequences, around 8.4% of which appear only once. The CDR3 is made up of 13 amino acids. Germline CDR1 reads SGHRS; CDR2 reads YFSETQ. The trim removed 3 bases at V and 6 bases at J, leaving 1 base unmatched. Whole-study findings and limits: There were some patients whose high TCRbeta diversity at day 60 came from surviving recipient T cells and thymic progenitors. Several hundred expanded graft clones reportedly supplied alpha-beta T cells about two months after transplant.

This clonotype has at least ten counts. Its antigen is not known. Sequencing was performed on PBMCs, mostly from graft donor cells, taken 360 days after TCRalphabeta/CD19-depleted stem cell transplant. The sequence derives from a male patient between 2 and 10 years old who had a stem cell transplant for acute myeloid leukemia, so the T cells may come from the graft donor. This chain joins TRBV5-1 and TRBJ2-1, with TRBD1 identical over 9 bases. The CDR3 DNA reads TGCGCCAGCAGCTGGGGACAGGGCAATGAGCAGTTCTTC. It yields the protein CASSWGQGNEQFF.